The entry below gives a single T cell receptor beta chain sequence along with its context. The data belong to a study of blood T cell repertoires in COVID-19. About the study: Acute-phase and convalescent COVID-19 samples originated in the United States, Italy and Spain. Sources were T cells, B-cell-depleted T cells, or PBMCs; the material itself was cDNA or gDNA.

In the original analysis: Reference gene primer amplification yielded estimated nucleated cell counts. Clones were read by immunoSEQ multiplex PCR, and TCRdb kept only the in-frame ones, dropping some. The V and J calls and clone size were taken over from that table, and D and trimming were inferred from the DNA. The table records about 410,000 clones, approximately 91% of them present only once. Enrolment of Seattle patients took place during active infection, and they were followed longitudinally. Sequenced sample: peripheral blood. The receptor was isolated from a woman aged 40 to 50 with COVID-19, enrolled during active disease.

The CDR3 reads CASSLVGGVQETQYF. Written as DNA, the CDR3 is TGCGCCAGCAGCTTGGTAGGGGGGGTCCAAGAGACCCAGTACTTC. This chain joins TRBV5-1 and TRBJ2-5; a weak D match, TRBD2 (7 bases). Germline V gives CDR1 SGHRS, CDR2 YFSETQ. The CDR3 spans 15 residues. V was cut by 0 bases and J by 1 base, with 10 bases left in between.